One and the same sample provided the 11 T cell receptor beta chains below, sequenced in a study of cytomegalovirus exposure and HLA in healthy donors. A multiplex PCR was run with 60 Vbeta primers and 13 Jbeta primers. Only in-frame clones appear in the TCRdb table, and some are missing; sequencing was by immunoSEQ multiplex PCR. The sample consists of tens of thousands of clones, about 50% of them appearing once. The sequenced material came from PBMCs. The receptors were gathered from a human donor in good health.

The chain is built from TRBV4-1 and TRBJ1-5; D uncertain. The CDR3 has 13 amino acids. Germline V gene data show CDR1 as MGHRA and CDR2 as YSYEKL. V lost 2 bases and J 7 bases, leaving 9 bases between the germline ends. CDR3 protein: CASSQTLVQPQHF. The CDR3, as DNA: TGCGCCAGCAGCCAAACCCTAGTGCAGCCCCAGCATTTT.

This clone appeared once. This chain joins TRBV9 and TRBJ1-4; 9 bases are shared with TRBD1. Looked up from germline, CDR1 is SGDLS and CDR2 is YYNGEE. V lost 3 bases to trimming and J lost 4 bases; unmatched junction nucleotides: 10. The CDR3 is made up of 17 amino acids. The CDR3 DNA is TGTGCCAGCAGCGCAAAACAGGGGGCCGCACTTAATGAAAAACTGTTTTTT. Translated: CASSAKQGAALNEKLFF.

The J gene is TRBJ1-2, the V gene TRBV30; D gene unclear. Trimming shortened V by 0 bases and J by 1 base, and 6 bases separated the two germline ends. Germline loops: CDR1 GTSNPN, CDR2 SVGIG (reference sequence). This CDR3 spans 13 amino acids. The DNA of the CDR3 is TGTGCCTGGAGTGTCGGACTTAACTATGGCTACACCTTC. It is translated as CAWSVGLNYGYTF.

This clone was counted between two and nine times. The genes are TRBV10-2 and TRBJ2-5; 8 bases are a match to TRBD2. Trimming cost V 6 bases and J 7 bases; bases outside gene matches: 13. The CDR3 loop spans 15 amino acids. Germline-derived CDR1 and CDR2 are WSHSY and SAAADI. This CDR3 is CASSEPSGGSGTQYF. The CDR3 DNA is TGCGCCAGCAGCGAACCGAGCGGGGGCTCGGGGACCCAGTACTTC.

The gene calls are TRBV7-8 and TRBJ1-2, with D hard to call. Trimming took off 3 bases at V and 4 bases at J, with 6 bases between the two ends. This CDR3 comprises 12 residues. CDR1 is SGHVS, CDR2 FQNEAQ, per germline. The CDR3 is CASSFESYGYTF. The DNA of the CDR3 is TGTGCCAGCAGCTTCGAGTCCTATGGCTACACCTTC.

V and J are TRBV30 and TRBJ1-6; D gene uncertain. CDR1 GTSNPN and CDR2 SVGIG come from the germline V gene (reference sequence). The length of the CDR3 is 14 residues. V lost 3 bases to trimming and J lost 9 bases, with 15 bases between them. CDR3 region: CAWRKSTLISPLHF. As DNA, the CDR3 is TGTGCCTGGAGAAAGAGTACCCTAATTTCACCCCTCCACTTT.

The count of this clone is one. Here the CDR3 reads CASARGGRGNQPQHF. Written as DNA, the CDR3 is TGTGCCAGCGCTCGCGGGGGGAGGGGCAATCAGCCCCAGCATTTT. The genes are TRBV6-5 and TRBJ1-5, with D tentatively TRBD1 (5 bases). CDR3 length: 15 residues. Between the trimmed V and J ends, which lost 8 bases and 2 bases, there was a span of 16 bases. From germline, CDR1 is MNHEY and CDR2 SVGAGI.

The chain has TRBV18 and TRBJ1-6; D is uncertain. CDR1 is KGHSH and CDR2 is LQKENI in the germline V gene. V was trimmed by 2 bases and J by 7 bases, leaving 12 bases between them. The CDR3 consists of 15 residues. CDR3 sequence reads: CASSPTTGMNSPLHF. The CDR3 region has the DNA TGTGCCAGCTCACCAACTACGGGGATGAATTCACCCCTCCACTTT.

The chain couples TRBV30 to TRBJ1-5, with unresolved D. CDR1 and CDR2 (germline): GTSNPN, SVGIG (reference sequence). This CDR3 has 13 amino acids. V was shortened by 5 bases and J by 5 bases, with 13 bases between the two germline ends. The CDR3 here is CAWDEDFHQPQHF. CDR3 DNA sequence: TGTGCCTGGGATGAGGACTTCCATCAGCCCCAGCATTTT.

This clone was detected only once. The CDR3 region is CASRIAGAEQYF. CDR3 nucleotide sequence: TGTGCCAGCAGGATCGCGGGGGCCGAGCAGTACTTC. The V and J genes are TRBV6-5 and TRBJ2-5; D is possibly TRBD2 (7 bases). Matching the DNA end better, TRBJ2-7 makes the J call doubtful. This CDR3 is built from 12 residues. Per germline, CDR1 MNHEY and CDR2 SVGAGI.

The rearrangement joins TRBV27 to TRBJ2-3; 7 bases fit TRBD1. Germline V lookup: CDR1 MNHEY, CDR2 SMNVEV (reference sequence). The CDR3 has 15 residues. The ends lost 6 bases at V and 8 bases at J; junction bases unmatched: 14. The CDR3 loop reads CASSQDRNWVGTQYF. DNA of the CDR3: TGTGCCAGCAGCCAGGACAGGAATTGGGTTGGTACGCAGTATTTT.